This T cell receptor beta chain was obtained from a study of blood T cell repertoires in COVID-19. Background on the study: T cells, B-cell-depleted T cells, or PBMCs supplied cDNA or gDNA.

CDR3 size: 20 residues. Germline CDR1 is LGHNA and CDR2 is YNFKEQ. V trimming: 4 bases; J trimming: 1 base; junction bases outside the gene matches: 14. The table came from immunoSEQ multiplex PCR; TCRdb's copy has only in-frame clones and leaves some out. The sample gives approximately 390,000 clones, 70% to 90% of which show up once; about 2.1% is in the top ten. What was sequenced was peripheral blood. The TCR originated in a woman aged 55-75 years with COVID-19, enrolled during active disease. The V gene is TRBV4-2, the J gene TRBJ2-5; TRBD2 aligns across 14 bases. The CDR3 loop reads CASSPLAGTSGGKSQETQYF. CDR3 coding DNA: TGTGCCAGCAGCCCTCTTGCGGGGACTAGCGGGGGTAAATCCCAAGAGACCCAGTACTTC.